Each of the 5 T cell receptor beta chains below was sequenced from the same sample in a study of beta chain features in type 1 diabetes. Regarding the study as a whole: Shorter TCRB CDR3s, moderately but significantly so, were found in Type 1 diabetes patients in all four CD4+ subsets.

What was sequenced were expressed TCRB transcripts, since all of the isolated RNA had been reverse transcribed. Some clones are missing from TCRdb's copy, which holds only in-frame ones; the method was immunoSEQ multiplex PCR. The sample has about 180,000 clones, around 7.8% seen once. Antigen specificity for these receptors is unknown. The sequencing input was central memory CD4+ T cells from blood. These receptors came from a woman aged 40 to 55 with type 1 diabetes.

This clone was found a few times. The chain links TRBV5-4 to TRBJ2-7, with D possibly TRBD2 on 5 matching bases. The ends were cut back, 3 bases at V and 8 bases at J, with 18 bases in the middle. The CDR3 length is 14 residues. Germline CDR1 is SGHNT and CDR2 is YYREEE (reference sequence). The CDR3 region is CASSSAGVTEKQYF. In nucleotides, the CDR3 is TGTGCCAGCAGCTCCGCCGGGGTAACTGAGAAGCAGTACTTC.

The rearrangement uses TRBV7-9 and TRBJ1-2; D unresolved. The CDR3 totals 14 residues. Trimming took off 10 bases at V and 0 bases at J, with 15 bases between the two ends. Germline-derived CDR1 and CDR2 are SEHNR and FQNEAQ (reference sequence). The CDR3 DNA is TGTGCCACCGCAATGGGAGGGCCTAACTATGGCTACACCTTC. It codes for CATAMGGPNYGYTF.

This rearrangement joins TRBV28 to TRBJ2-1; D call uncertain. The CDR3 spans 12 residues. V was pared by 6 bases and J by 10 bases, with 13 bases between. Germline CDR1 MDHEN, CDR2 SYDVKM. CDR3 residues: CASSHPPGEQFF. The CDR3 coding sequence is TGTGCCAGCAGCCATCCACCCGGGGAGCAGTTCTTC.

This clone was seen more than once but under ten times. This chain links TRBV28 with TRBJ2-1; 8 bases are shared with TRBD1. The CDR3 spans 14 residues. The V segment lost 6 bases and the J segment 6 bases; nucleotides outside the gene matches: 7. Looked up from germline, CDR1 is MDHEN and CDR2 is SYDVKM. Written as DNA, the CDR3 is TGTGCCAGCAGACAGGGGGGTCCCCGCAATGAGCAGTTCTTC. Protein: CASRQGGPRNEQFF.

This clone has just a few counts. The chain uses TRBV29-1 and TRBJ1-1, with D uncertain. Germline CDR1 reads SQVTM; CDR2 reads ANQGSEA. Trimming left V 4 bases short and J 3 bases short, with 3 bases between. This CDR3 is 10 amino acids long. CDR3 protein: CSVADTEAFF. CDR3 nucleotide sequence: TGCAGCGTTGCGGACACTGAAGCTTTCTTT. Full variable domain (rest looked up from reference TRBV29-1 and TRBJ1-1): SAVISQKPSRDICQRGTSLTIQCQVDSQVTMMFWYRQQPGQSLTLIATANQGSEATYESGFVIDKFPISRPNLTFSTLTVSNMSPEDSSIYLCSVADTEAFFGQGTRLTVV.